This paragraph reports one TCR beta chain. The length of the CDR3 is 19 residues. J lost 0 bases, V lost 1 base, and 7 bases had no gene match. Germline V gives CDR1 LGHNA, CDR2 YNFKEQ. This sample stems from a study of OX40 agonist ivuxolimab in advanced cancers. Sequenced by immunoSEQ multiplex PCR; TCRdb stores in-frame clones only, minus some. In the table there are tens of thousands of clones, over 75% of which are singletons. The clonotype originates from an adult with an advanced solid tumor such as melanoma, head and neck, liver or kidney cancer. The rearrangement links TRBV4-2 to TRBJ2-3, with 13 bases matching TRBD2. This specimen consisted of CD4+ or CD8+ T cells sorted from blood, obtained in a trial of the OX40 agonist ivuxolimab. The CDR3 loop reads CASSQVGTSGVSSTDTQYF. As DNA, the CDR3 is TGTGCCAGCAGCCAAGTGGGGACTAGCGGGGTGTCTAGCACAGATACGCAGTATTTT.